The clone carrying this T cell receptor beta chain has ten or more counts. This specimen comes from a study of T cells of healthy individuals. TCRdb redid the calling of the 5' RACE reads with MiXCR, one entry per CDR3 protein. The repertoire holds around 98,000 distinct CDR3 sequences, with under 20% as singletons. The CDR3 has 16 amino acids. Trimming left V 2 bases short and J 0 bases short, with 14 bases between. Germline V gives CDR1 SQVTM, CDR2 ANQGSEA. This clonotype was sampled from a human donor in good health. This chain uses TRBV29-1 with TRBJ1-3; a weak D match, TRBD1 (5 bases). CDR3 coding DNA: TGCAGCGTTGAAACCCCACAGGCCCGCTCTGGAAACACCATATATTTT. It encodes CSVETPQARSGNTIYF.